This T cell receptor (beta chain) was recorded in a study of blood T cell repertoires in COVID-19. Clones were sequenced by immunoSEQ multiplex PCR, and TCRdb holds only the in-frame ones, with some missing. This sample yields more than 300,000 clones, of which around 92% are seen a single time; about 8.4% belongs to the top ten. The CDR3 spans 14 residues. Germline lookup yields CDR1 LNHDA and CDR2 SQIVND (reference sequence). V dropped 8 bases and J dropped 7 bases, with 21 bases sitting between them. The chain combines TRBV19 with TRBJ2-7, with D tentatively TRBD1 (6 bases). The sequence was obtained from a young woman who had recovered from COVID-19. The sample consisted of PBMCs or T cells enriched from blood (not recorded which). CDR3 DNA: TGTGCCAGTCGTTCAACCGGGACACTAAGGGAGCAGTACTTC. Its protein is CASRSTGTLREQYF.